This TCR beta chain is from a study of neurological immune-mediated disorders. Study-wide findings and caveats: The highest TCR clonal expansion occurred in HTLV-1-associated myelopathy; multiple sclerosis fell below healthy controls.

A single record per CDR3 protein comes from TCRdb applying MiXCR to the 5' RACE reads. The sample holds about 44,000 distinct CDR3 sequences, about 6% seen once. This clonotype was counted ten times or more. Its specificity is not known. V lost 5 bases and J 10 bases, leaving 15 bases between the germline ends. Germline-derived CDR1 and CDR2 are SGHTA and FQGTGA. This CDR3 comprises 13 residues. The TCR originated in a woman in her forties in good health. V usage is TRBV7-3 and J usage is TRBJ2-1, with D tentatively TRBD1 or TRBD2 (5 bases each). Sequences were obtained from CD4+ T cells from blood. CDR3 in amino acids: CASSGSGGWEQFF. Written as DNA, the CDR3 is TGTGCCAGCAGCGGTTCTGGGGGTTGGGAGCAGTTCTTC. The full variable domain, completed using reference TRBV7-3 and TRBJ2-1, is GAGVSQTPSNKVTEKGKYVELRCDPISGHTALYWYRQSLGQGPEFLIYFQGTGAADDSGLPNDRFFAVRPEGSVSTLKIQRTERGDSAVYLCASSGSGGWEQFFGPGTRLTVL.